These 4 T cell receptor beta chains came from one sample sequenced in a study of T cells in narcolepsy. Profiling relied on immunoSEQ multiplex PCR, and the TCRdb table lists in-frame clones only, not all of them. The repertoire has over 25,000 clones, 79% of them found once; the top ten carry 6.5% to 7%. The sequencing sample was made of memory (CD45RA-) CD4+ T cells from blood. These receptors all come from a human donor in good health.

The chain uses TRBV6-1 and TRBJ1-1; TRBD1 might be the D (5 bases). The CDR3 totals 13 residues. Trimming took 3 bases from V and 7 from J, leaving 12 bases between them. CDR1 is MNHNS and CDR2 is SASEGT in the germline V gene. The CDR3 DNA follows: TGTGCCAGCAGTGACAGGGACCTTAATGAAGCTTTCTTT. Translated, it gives CASSDRDLNEAFF.

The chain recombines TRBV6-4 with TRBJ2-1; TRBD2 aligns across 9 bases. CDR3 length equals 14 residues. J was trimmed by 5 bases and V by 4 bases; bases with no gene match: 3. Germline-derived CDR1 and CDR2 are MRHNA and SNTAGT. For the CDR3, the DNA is TGTGCCAGCAGTGCCAGACTAGCGGACAATGAGCAGTTCTTC. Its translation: CASSARLADNEQFF.

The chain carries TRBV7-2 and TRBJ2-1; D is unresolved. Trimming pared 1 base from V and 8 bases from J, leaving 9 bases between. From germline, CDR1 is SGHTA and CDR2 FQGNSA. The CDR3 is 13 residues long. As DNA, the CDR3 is TGTGCCAGCAGCTTAGTGAACAAATATGAGCAGTTCTTC. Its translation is CASSLVNKYEQFF.

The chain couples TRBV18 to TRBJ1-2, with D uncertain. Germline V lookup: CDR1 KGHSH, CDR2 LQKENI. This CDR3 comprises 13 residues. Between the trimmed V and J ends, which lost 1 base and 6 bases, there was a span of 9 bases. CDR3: CASSPHSRDGYTF. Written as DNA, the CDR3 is TGTGCCAGCTCACCACACTCGCGGGATGGCTACACCTTC.